A selection of T cell receptor beta chains follows, all from one sample in a study of T-cell memory formation after mild COVID-19. TCRdb ran MiXCR on the 5' RACE reads and lists one entry per CDR3 protein. In the table there are about 390,000 distinct CDR3 sequences, roughly 15% of which are singletons. Sequencing was done on a sample of PBMCs or a T cell subset sorted from them (not recorded which). The receptors were sampled from a man aged 18 to 29 who had mild COVID-19 (a few samples of this study predate the infection). Cell type and time point are not known. CDR3s include the opening cysteine and the closing phenylalanine or tryptophan. A D gene is named only where the DNA matches it firmly. Not all rows give a size; the values are once, few, many and, for expanded clones, a class.

clone_size,v_call,j_call,d_call,cdr3_nt,cdr3_aa
few,TRBV28,TRBJ2-3,.,TGTGCCAGCAGTTCTCCCGGGACACATGCACGAGATACGCAGTATTTT,CASSSPGTHARDTQYF
many,TRBV7-9,TRBJ2-1,.,TGTGCCAGCAGCTTCTCGGTCAATGAGCAGTTCTTC,CASSFSVNEQFF
few,TRBV7-2,TRBJ2-5,TRBD2,TGTGCCAGCACCCCTCTAGCGGGGGGAACCCAGTACTTC,CASTPLAGGTQYF
.,TRBV6-6,TRBJ2-5,.,TGTGCCAGCAGACCTCGGGACACCCGAGCTCAAGAGACCCAGTACTTC,CASRPRDTRAQETQYF
.,TRBV2,TRBJ1-2,.,TGTGCCAGCAGTGAATCCGGGTTTGGCTACACCTTC,CASSESGFGYTF
.,TRBV6-6,TRBJ2-3,TRBD2,TGTGCCAGCTTTTACCGAGCGGGGGTAGATACGCAGTATTTT,CASFYRAGVDTQYF
many,TRBV2,TRBJ2-7,.,TGTGCCAGCAGTCTCCGACAGGCCGACGAGCAGTACTTC,CASSLRQADEQYF
few,TRBV4-3,TRBJ2-7,TRBD1,TGCGCCAGCAGCCAGCTAGCCGGGGGACAGGGGTTCGAGCAGTACTTC,CASSQLAGGQGFEQYF
.,TRBV5-1,TRBJ2-3,TRBD1,TGCGCCAGCAGCGAGGGCGTATACACAGGGGAGACAGATACGCAGTATTTT,CASSEGVYTGETDTQYF
many,TRBV5-1,TRBJ1-1,TRBD1,TGCGCCAGCAGCTTAGGGGGCTTGGAGACTGAAGCTTTCTTT,CASSLGGLETEAFF
few,TRBV5-1,TRBJ1-1,.,TGCGCCAGCAGCTTACGACCCGGACGTGTGAACACTGAAGCTTTCTTT,CASSLRPGRVNTEAFF
.,TRBV18,TRBJ2-2,TRBD1,TGTGCCAGCTCACCACTGGACAGGGAGAACACCGGGGAGCTGTTTTTT,CASSPLDRENTGELFF
few,TRBV12-3/TRBV12-4,TRBJ2-1,TRBD2,TGTGCCAGCAGTTTTCGTAACTTATACGGGACTAGCGGGGGGGGAGAGCAGTTCTTC,CASSFRNLYGTSGGGEQFF
.,TRBV12-3/TRBV12-4,TRBJ1-1,.,TGTGCCAGCAGTTGGAAGGCTGAAGCTTTCTTT,CASSWKAEAFF
.,TRBV10-2,TRBJ2-3,.,TGCGCCAGCAGTGAAGTGTATACGCAGTATTTT,CASSEVYTQYF
.,TRBV7-8,TRBJ2-1,.,TGTGCCAGCAGCTTCAGGGGTCAGGAGCAGTTCTTC,CASSFRGQEQFF
.,TRBV2,TRBJ2-2,.,TGTGCCAGCAGTGATCGGCGGGGCACCGGGGAGCTGTTTTTT,CASSDRRGTGELFF
.,TRBV5-1,TRBJ2-5,TRBD1,TGCGCCAGCAGCTCAGGGACAGGGATCGAGACCCAGTACTTC,CASSSGTGIETQYF
.,TRBV20-1,TRBJ1-2,.,TGCAGTGCTAGAGAGCCGCTGAGGCAGGGTCTATTTGGCTACACCTTC,CSAREPLRQGLFGYTF
few,TRBV29-1,TRBJ2-1,.,TGCAGCGTTGGGATTCGTTCCTACAATGAGCAGTTCTTC,CSVGIRSYNEQFF
few,TRBV7-9,TRBJ2-2,.,TGTGCCAGCAGCCCCACTGTCGGGGAGCTGTTTTTT,CASSPTVGELFF
many,TRBV4-1,TRBJ1-5,.,TGCGCCAGCAGCCAGGCGTGGAATCAGCCCCAGCATTTT,CASSQAWNQPQHF
.,TRBV5-1,TRBJ2-1,.,TGCGCCAGCAGCCTGGCCCCTCTGTACAATGAGCAGTTCTTC,CASSLAPLYNEQFF